The clone carrying this TCR beta chain came up a few times. The antigen is unknown. This entry comes from a study of cytomegalovirus exposure and HLA in healthy donors. Study-level results: When a later analysis compared HLA-associated TCR beta chains with equally common others, the HLA-associated chains turned out to be more clonally expanded and to have lower generation probabilities.

With 60 Vbeta and 13 Jbeta primers, the PCR was carried out. TCRdb keeps only in-frame clones here, not all; method: immunoSEQ multiplex PCR. Among about 130,000 clones, about 73% were seen once, and the ten largest hold approximately 2.9%. These donors, healthy bone marrow donors, were studied. CDR1 is SEHNR, CDR2 FQNEAQ, per germline (reference sequence). The CDR3 totals 14 residues. V was cut by 7 bases and J by 4 bases, with 14 bases left in between. The chain couples TRBV7-9 to TRBJ1-5, with a weak D call TRBD1 (6 bases). The sequenced material came from PBMCs. The receptor comes from a human donor in good health. The DNA of the CDR3 is TGTGCCAGCACCGACGCGGGGGCAAATCAGCCCCAGCATTTT. Translated, it gives CASTDAGANQPQHF.